These 11 T cell receptor beta chains were sequenced from one sample in a study of CD8+ T cells in alopecia areata. Reverse transcribed after extraction, RNA yielded cDNA as the sequencing template. Generated by immunoSEQ multiplex PCR, the TCRdb table keeps only in-frame clones and is missing some. The table records around 200,000 clones, roughly three fifths of them present only once. Treatment here: oral pan-JAK inhibitor, 5-10 mg twice daily. This sample comprised CD8+ T cells sorted from blood, obtained at week 24, from a patient treated with tofacitinib. The receptors originated from a human donor with alopecia areata.

This clone appeared a single time. The gene calls are TRBV9 and TRBJ2-3; D possibly uses TRBD1 or TRBD2 (6 bases each). Trimming cost V 0 bases and J 6 bases, with 17 bases left between them. The germline V gene has CDR1 SGDLS and CDR2 YYNGEE. This CDR3 has 16 amino acids. CDR3 region: CASSVAPGARTDTQYF. CDR3 nucleotides: TGTGCCAGCAGCGTAGCTCCGGGGGCGCGTACGGATACGCAGTATTTT.

The chain's CDR3 is CASSQTSGGAHEQFF. DNA of the CDR3: TGTGCCAGCAGCCAGACTAGCGGGGGGGCACATGAGCAGTTCTTC. The chain recombines TRBV7-6 with TRBJ2-1, with 14 nucleotides matching TRBD2. The CDR3 runs to 15 residues. Per germline, CDR1 SGHVS and CDR2 FNYEAQ. Trimming cost V 5 bases and J 8 bases; bases outside gene matches: 5.

The gene calls are TRBV2 and TRBJ2-5, with 8 bases that match TRBD2. CDR1 and CDR2 (germline): SNHLY, FYNNEI. The CDR3 loop spans 13 amino acids. With V trimmed by 3 bases and J by 6 bases, 3 bases remained unmatched. The DNA for the CDR3 is TGTGCCAGCAGTGAGCGGGGGGTTAAGACCCAGTACTTC. Translation: CASSERGVKTQYF.

CDR3 DNA sequence: TGTGCCAGCAGCTTGCTGACTAGCGGTGATGAGCAGTTCTTC. This encodes CASSLLTSGDEQFF. V usage is TRBV5-6 and J usage is TRBJ2-1, with 9 bases that match TRBD2. The length of the CDR3 is 14 residues. The trim removed 1 base at V and 8 bases at J, leaving 4 bases unmatched. From germline, CDR1 is SGHDT and CDR2 YYEEEE.

This sequence joins TRBV4-2 and TRBJ1-4; no clear D. From germline, CDR1 is LGHNA and CDR2 YNFKEQ. The V and J ends lost 4 bases and 7 bases respectively, with 7 bases between them. This CDR3 has 12 amino acids. DNA of the CDR3: TGTGCCAGCAGCCCGGCGGGTGAAAAACTGTTTTTT. Translation gives CASSPAGEKLFF.

This chain uses TRBV9 with TRBJ1-2; no reliable D call. The V end was cut by 4 bases, the J end by 2 bases, with 9 bases between. The CDR3 contains 13 residues. Germline assignment: CDR1 SGDLS and CDR2 YYNGEE. The CDR3 nucleotides are TGTGCCAGCAGCCCAAGGGAAAACTATGGCTACACCTTC. Protein product: CASSPRENYGYTF.

This clone has just a few counts. The CDR3 spells CASSPRVAENTGELFF. The CDR3 nucleotides read TGTGCCAGCAGCCCCAGGGTAGCGGAGAACACCGGGGAGCTGTTTTTT. J is TRBJ2-2 and V is TRBV13, with D possibly TRBD2 on 6 matching bases. This CDR3 has 16 amino acids. V lost 5 bases and J 1 base, leaving 14 bases between the germline ends. CDR1 is PRHDT and CDR2 is FYEKMQ in the germline V gene (reference sequence). Full variable domain (rest looked up from reference TRBV13 and TRBJ2-2): AAGVIQSPRHLIKEKRETATLKCYPIPRHDTVYWYQQGPGQDPQFLISFYEKMQSDKGSIPDRFSAQQFSDYHSELNMSSLELGDSALYFCASSPRVAENTGELFFGEGSRLTVL.

This chain links TRBV6-5 with TRBJ2-7; D is ambiguous. CDR1 is MNHEY, CDR2 SVGAGI, per germline. The V gene lost 6 bases and the J gene lost 4 bases, with 13 bases spanning the gap. The CDR3 runs to 13 residues. The CDR3 region is CASSRETNYEQYF. CDR3 bases: TGTGCCAGCAGCCGCGAGACGAATTACGAGCAGTACTTC.

A few counts support this clone. The V and J genes are TRBV7-8 and TRBJ1-5, with D possibly matching TRBD1 (5 bases). The CDR3 contains 14 residues. V shed 5 bases and J shed 7 bases, with 15 bases lying between them. CDR1 SGHVS and CDR2 FQNEAQ come from the germline V gene. In nucleotides, the CDR3 is TGTGCCAGCAGCCTATCGCAGGGAGGGCAGCCCCAGCATTTT. Its protein product is CASSLSQGGQPQHF.

The chain is built from TRBV9 and TRBJ1-2; D remains unclear. V was cut by 7 bases and J by 8 bases, with 9 bases left in between. Germline values: CDR1 SGDLS, CDR2 YYNGEE. The CDR3 runs 10 residues. The CDR3 here is CASYRAGYTF. In DNA, the CDR3 is TGTGCCAGCTATCGGGCCGGCTACACCTTC.

This clone has just one count. The chain couples TRBV30 to TRBJ1-2, with a weak D call TRBD1 (5 bases). Trimming took off 8 bases at V and 2 bases at J, with 12 bases between the two ends. The CDR3 has 12 residues. CDR1 is GTSNPN, CDR2 SVGIG, per germline (reference sequence). The CDR3 nucleotides read TGTGCCATGCGTCAGGGAAACTATGGCTACACCTTC. This sequence encodes CAMRQGNYGYTF. Combining the CDR3 with reference TRBV30 and TRBJ1-2 gives the whole variable domain SQTIHQWPATLVQPVGSPLSLECTVEGTSNPNLYWYRQAAGRGLQLLFYSVGIGQISSEVPQNLSASRPQDRQFILSSKKLLLSDSGFYLCAMRQGNYGYTFGSGTRLTVV.